This T cell receptor (beta chain) came from a study of shared clonotypes between healthy human individuals. CDR1 and CDR2 from the germline V gene are SGHVS and FQNEAQ. This CDR3 is 13 amino acids long. V lost 5 bases and J lost 1, with 8 bases in between. Assay: immunoSEQ multiplex PCR; the TCRdb copy retains only in-frame clones and omits some. The data show around 600,000 clones, around 95% seen once. Naive CD8 cells, CD45RO-negative and positively selected for CCR7, excluded terminally differentiated effector memory CD45RA+ cells. The clonotype comes from a woman aged 30 to 39 in good health. This chain connects TRBV7-8 to TRBJ2-5; possible D gene TRBD2, 6 bases. Material: naive CD8+ T cells sorted from blood. The CDR3 loop is CASSQTSQETQYF. CDR3 DNA: TGTGCCAGCAGCCAGACTAGCCAAGAGACCCAGTACTTC.